This T cell receptor (beta chain) is from a study of tumor-infiltrating lymphocytes in oesophageal squamous cell carcinoma. CDR1 and CDR2 from the germline V gene are SGHTA and FQGNSA. V lost 5 bases and J 4 bases, leaving 16 bases between the germline ends. This CDR3 contains 15 residues. Via MiXCR, TCRdb re-called the PCR reads, giving one row per CDR3 protein. The table has about 12,000 distinct CDR3 sequences, under 70% seen once; the top ten hold around 42%. This clonotype was obtained from a female donor with esophageal squamous cell carcinoma. Sequencing was carried out using esophageal tumor tissue. V is TRBV7-2 and J is TRBJ2-3; possibly TRBD2 for D (6 bases). The CDR3 protein is CASSLLGASADTQYF. The CDR3 region has the DNA TGTGCCAGCAGCCTGTTAGGGGCTAGCGCAGATACGCAGTATTTT. The variable domain in full, with the rest retrieved from reference TRBV7-2 and TRBJ2-3, is GAGVSQSPSNKVTEKGKDVELRCDPISGHTALYWYRQSLGQGLEFLIYFQGNSAPDKSGLPSDRFSAERTGGSVSTLTIQRTQQEDSAVYLCASSLLGASADTQYFGPGTRLTVL.